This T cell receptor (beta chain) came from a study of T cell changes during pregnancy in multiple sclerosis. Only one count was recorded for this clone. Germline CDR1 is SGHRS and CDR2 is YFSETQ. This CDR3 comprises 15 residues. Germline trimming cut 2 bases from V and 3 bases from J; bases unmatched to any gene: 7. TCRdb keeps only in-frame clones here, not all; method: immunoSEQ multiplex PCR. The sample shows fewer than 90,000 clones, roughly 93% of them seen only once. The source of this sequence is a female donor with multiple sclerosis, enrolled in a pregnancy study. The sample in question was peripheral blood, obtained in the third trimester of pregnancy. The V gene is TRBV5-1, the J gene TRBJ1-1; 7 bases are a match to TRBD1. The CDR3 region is CASSFEGASDTEAFF. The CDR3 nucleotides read TGCGCCAGCAGCTTCGAGGGGGCCTCGGACACTGAAGCTTTCTTT. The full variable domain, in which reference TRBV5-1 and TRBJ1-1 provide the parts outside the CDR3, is KAGVTQTPRYLIKTRGQQVTLSCSPISGHRSVSWYQQTPGQGLQFLFEYFSETQRNKGNFPGRFSGRQFSNSRSEMNVSTLELGDSALYLCASSFEGASDTEAFFGQGTRLTVV.